This TCR beta chain was identified during a study of metastatic and nonmetastatic thyroid tumors. Nobody among the patients had been given any treatment before thyroid surgery. TCRdb reprocessed the PCR reads via MiXCR. The sample consists of 30,000 to 50,000 clones, 15% to 20% of them appearing once. Remarks on this clone: Its antigen is not identified.

Study-level results: TCR beta diversity was reportedly significantly higher in malignant thyroid tumors than benign nodules, in blood and tumor.

The source material was tumor tissue. This receptor was identified in a female donor with papillary thyroid cancer or a benign thyroid nodule (not recorded which). Some clones in this sample may be carry-over from other donors' samples.

The CDR3 bases are TGCAGTGCTGCCTGGACAGTGGGCCATTCCTACGAGCAGTACTTC. Its protein is CSAAWTVGHSYEQYF. The genes are TRBV20-1 and TRBJ2-7; tentatively, D is TRBD1 (6 bases). The germline V gene has CDR1 DFQATT and CDR2 SNEGSKA (reference sequence). Trimming stripped 5 bases from V and 1 base from J, with 18 bases between. This CDR3 comprises 15 residues.